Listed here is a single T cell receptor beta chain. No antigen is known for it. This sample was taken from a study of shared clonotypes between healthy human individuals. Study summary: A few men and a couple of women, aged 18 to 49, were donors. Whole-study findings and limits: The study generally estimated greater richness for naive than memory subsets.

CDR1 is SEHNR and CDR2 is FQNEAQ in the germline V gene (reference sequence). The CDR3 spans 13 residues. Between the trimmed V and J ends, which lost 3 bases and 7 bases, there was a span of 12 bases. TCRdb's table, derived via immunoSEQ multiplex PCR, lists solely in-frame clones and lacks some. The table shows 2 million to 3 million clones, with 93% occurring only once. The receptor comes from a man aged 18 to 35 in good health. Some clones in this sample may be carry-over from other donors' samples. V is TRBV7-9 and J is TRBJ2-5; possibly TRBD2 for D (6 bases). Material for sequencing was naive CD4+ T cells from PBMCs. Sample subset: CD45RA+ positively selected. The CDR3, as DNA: TGTGCCAGCAGCTTTAATGACGGGGGGACCCAGTACTTC. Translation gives CASSFNDGGTQYF.